These 6 T cell receptor beta chains were sequenced from one sample in a study of blood T cell repertoires in COVID-19. The data were produced by immunoSEQ multiplex PCR, yet TCRdb's version contains in-frame clones alone and is incomplete. The table has under 65,000 clones, 80% to 90% seen once. Sequences were obtained from peripheral blood. These receptors were taken from a woman aged 55-69 years with COVID-19, enrolled during active disease.

This clone was found once. The chain combines TRBV5-1 with TRBJ2-5; 8 nucleotides match TRBD1. The germline CDR1 and CDR2 sequences are SGHRS and YFSETQ. This CDR3 contains 15 residues. V was clipped by 0 bases and J by 5 bases; unmatched bases: 6. CDR3 region: CASSLEQGARETQYF. CDR3 sequence (DNA): TGCGCCAGCAGCTTGGAGCAGGGGGCAAGGGAGACCCAGTACTTC.

The rearrangement joins TRBV21-1 to TRBJ2-3; TRBD2, as called in the table, went unchecked against the DNA. TRBV21-1 is termed a pseudogene. The CDR3 is made up of 13 amino acids. The CDR3 bases are TGTGCCAGCAGCATACTAGCGTCAGATACGCAGTATTTT. Its translation is CASSILASDTQYF.

The gene calls are TRBV7-2 and TRBJ2-1; 8 nucleotides line up with TRBD1. The CDR3 contains 16 residues. CDR1 and CDR2 (germline): SGHTA, FQGNSA. The V gene end was trimmed by 1 base and the J gene end by 8 bases; junction bases not matched to a gene: 10. DNA of the CDR3: TGTGCCAGCAGCTTAGTAGCGAGGACAGGGTTTTATGAGCAGTTCTTC. As protein: CASSLVARTGFYEQFF.

J is TRBJ2-7 and V is TRBV2, with 9 bases aligning to TRBD2. The germline V gene has CDR1 SNHLY and CDR2 FYNNEI. This CDR3 has 13 residues. The trim removed 8 bases at V and 5 bases at J, leaving 7 bases unmatched. DNA of the CDR3: TGTGCCAGCTACAGGCTAGCGGGAAACGAGCAGTACTTC. Translation: CASYRLAGNEQYF.

The chain is built from TRBV6-1 and TRBJ1-5; tentative D call: TRBD1 (5 bases). Germline CDR1 is MNHNS and CDR2 is SASEGT. Trimming took off 0 bases at V and 3 bases at J, with 15 bases between the two ends. The CDR3 is 17 amino acids. The CDR3 nucleotides read TGTGCCAGCAGTGAAGCGCAGGGATCCCTTGACAATCAGCCCCAGCATTTT. Protein: CASSEAQGSLDNQPQHF.

V is TRBV4-1 and J is TRBJ1-2; TRBD1 is a possible D gene (6 bases). Germline V gene data show CDR1 as MGHRA and CDR2 as YSYEKL. The CDR3 extends over 17 amino acids. The ends were cut back, 0 bases at V and 4 bases at J, with 18 bases in the middle. The CDR3 DNA reads TGCGCCAGCAGCCAAGATCTGGGAAGGGGGAACCTCTATGGCTACACCTTC. The encoded protein is CASSQDLGRGNLYGYTF.